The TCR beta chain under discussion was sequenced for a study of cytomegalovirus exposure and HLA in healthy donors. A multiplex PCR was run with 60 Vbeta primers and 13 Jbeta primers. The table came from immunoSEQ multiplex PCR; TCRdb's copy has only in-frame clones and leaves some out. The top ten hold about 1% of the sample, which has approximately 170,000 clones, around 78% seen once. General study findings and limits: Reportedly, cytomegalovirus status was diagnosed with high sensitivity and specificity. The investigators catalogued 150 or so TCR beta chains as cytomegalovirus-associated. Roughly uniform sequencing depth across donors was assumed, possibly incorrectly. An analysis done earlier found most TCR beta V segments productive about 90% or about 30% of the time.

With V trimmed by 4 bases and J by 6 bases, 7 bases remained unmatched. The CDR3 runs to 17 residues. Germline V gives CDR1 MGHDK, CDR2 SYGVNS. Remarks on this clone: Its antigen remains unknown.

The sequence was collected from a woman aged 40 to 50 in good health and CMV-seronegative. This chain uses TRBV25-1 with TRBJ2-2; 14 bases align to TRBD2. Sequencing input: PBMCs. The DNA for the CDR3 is TGTGCCAGCAGTGCAGGACTAGCGGGAGGCCCGGCCGGGGAGCTGTTTTTT. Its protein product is CASSAGLAGGPAGELFF. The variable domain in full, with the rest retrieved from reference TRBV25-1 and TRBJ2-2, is EADIYQTPRYLVIGTGKKITLECSQTMGHDKMYWYQQDPGMELHLIHYSYGVNSTEKGDLSSESTVSRIRTEHFPLTLESARPSHTSQYLCASSAGLAGGPAGELFFGEGSRLTVL.